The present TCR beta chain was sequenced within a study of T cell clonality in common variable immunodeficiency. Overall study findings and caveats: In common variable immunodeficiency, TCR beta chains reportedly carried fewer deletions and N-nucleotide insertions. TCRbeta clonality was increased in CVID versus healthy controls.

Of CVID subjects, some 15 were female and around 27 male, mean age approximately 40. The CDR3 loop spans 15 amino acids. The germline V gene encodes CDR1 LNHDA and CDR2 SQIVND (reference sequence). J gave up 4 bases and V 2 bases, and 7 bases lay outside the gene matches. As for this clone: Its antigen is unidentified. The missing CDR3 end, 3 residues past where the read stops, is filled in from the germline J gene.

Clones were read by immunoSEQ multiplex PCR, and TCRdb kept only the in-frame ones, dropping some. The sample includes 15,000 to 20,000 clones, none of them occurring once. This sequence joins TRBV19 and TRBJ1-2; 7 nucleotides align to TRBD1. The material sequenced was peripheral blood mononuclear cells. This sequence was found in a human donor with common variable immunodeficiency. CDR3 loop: CASSIMKGQIYGYTF. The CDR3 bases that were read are TGTGCCAGTAGTATAATGAAGGGACAGATCTATGGC.